This T cell receptor beta chain was found in a study of molecular identifiers for immune sequencing clone quantification. Sorted cells numbering roughly 18,000 to 1,000,000, with 10%, 30% or 50% RNA, yielded the naive CD8 libraries. With respect to this clonotype: One end of the junction does not line up with germline, which may come from a read error.

In TCRdb, the PCR reads were re-called with MiXCR into one record per CDR3 protein. The table has 490,000 or so distinct CDR3 sequences, around 23% seen once. Sequences were obtained from naive CD8+ T cells from blood, with Jurkat cell RNA spiked in. As to subset: FACS-sorted CD8+CD4-CCR7+CD45RA+ naive T cells. The clonotype was recovered from a human donor in good health. Some libraries in this study had Jurkat cell RNA spiked in.

CDR3 in DNA: TGTGCCAGTAATATAGGTACCAGGGGAAAAGGTCAGCCCCAGCATTTT. Translating gives CASNIGTRGKGQPQHF. The chain uses TRBV19 and TRBJ1-5; perhaps TRBD1 as D (6 bases). The length of the CDR3 is 16 residues. Germline CDR1 LNHDA, CDR2 SQIVND (reference sequence).